This TCR beta chain was observed in a study of Graves' ophthalmopathy and Graves' hyperthyroidism. Study-wide context: Untreated patients at initial diagnosis provided peripheral blood. Findings of the study overall: Ophthalmopathy could be told apart from stable hyperthyroidism by a 13-signature model (87.88% sensitivity, approximately 81% specificity). It was with 65% to 71% sensitivity and about 72% specificity that the model predicted ophthalmopathy progression.

PBMCs were isolated by Ficoll-Paque density gradient centrifugation, using about 10 ml of fresh peripheral blood as the starting material. The germline V gene encodes CDR1 DFQATT and CDR2 SNEGSKA (reference sequence). The CDR3 loop spans 13 amino acids. Trimming removed 5 bases at V and 1 base at J, with 9 bases between. This clonotype came up many times. Antigen unknown. Amplifying from RNA transcripts, the study obtained TCR beta CDR3 regions. HTBI primers primed a first-round RT-PCR, and a second-round multiplex PCR followed. TCRdb re-derived calls from the multiplex PCR reads in MiXCR, one entry per CDR3 protein. The data contain roughly 480,000 distinct CDR3 sequences, approximately 15% of them singletons.

The V and J genes are TRBV20-1 and TRBJ2-4; D unclear. This TCR came from a woman aged 30 to 39 with Graves' ophthalmopathy. Sequencing used blood. Here the CDR3 reads CSAGGRAKNIQYF. CDR3 nucleotides: TGCAGTGCTGGCGGCCGGGCCAAAAACATTCAGTACTTC.